This entry lists 10 T cell receptor beta chains sequenced from one sample in a study of OX40 agonist ivuxolimab in advanced cancers. Using immunoSEQ multiplex PCR, the repertoire was profiled, and TCRdb retains in-frame clones only, with some absent. The sample lists approximately 18,000 clones; 73% were seen once. Sequenced material: CD4+ or CD8+ T cells sorted from blood, taken in a trial of the OX40 agonist ivuxolimab. These receptors all come from an adult with an advanced solid tumor such as melanoma, head and neck, liver or kidney cancer.

This sequence joins TRBV5-1 and TRBJ1-3; tentatively, D is TRBD1 (5 bases). V gave up 6 bases and J gave up 0 bases, with 10 bases separating them. The CDR3 sequence is 14 residues long. Germline-derived CDR1 and CDR2 are SGHRS and YFSETQ. The CDR3 coding sequence is TGCGCCAGCACCGACAGAAGCTCTGGAAACACCATATATTTT. It yields the protein CASTDRSSGNTIYF.

J is TRBJ1-1 and V is TRBV10-3, with no clear D. This CDR3 is 13 amino acids long. Germline V gives CDR1 ENHRY, CDR2 SYGVKD. Deletions cut 8 bases from V and 5 bases from J, with 15 bases between. As DNA, the CDR3 is TGTGCCATCTCTGACCGGATGGAGACTGAAGCTTTCTTT. Translation gives CAISDRMETEAFF.

This chain joins TRBV7-9 and TRBJ2-7; tentative D call: TRBD1 (5 bases). Germline V gene data show CDR1 as SEHNR and CDR2 as FQNEAQ (reference sequence). Deletions cut 2 bases from V and 4 bases from J, with 9 bases between. The CDR3 runs to 13 residues. The chain's CDR3 is CASSLSGSYEQYF. In DNA, the CDR3 is TGTGCCAGCAGCTTATCAGGGTCTTACGAGCAGTACTTC.

This rearrangement joins TRBV15 to TRBJ2-5; TRBD2 matches at 11 bases. V was clipped by 6 bases and J by 2 bases; unmatched bases: 8. Germline loops: CDR1 LNHNV, CDR2 YYDKDF (reference sequence). The CDR3 is 16 amino acids. The CDR3 spells CATRAGLAGGQETQYF. The CDR3 nucleotides are TGTGCCACCAGAGCTGGTCTAGCGGGGGGTCAAGAGACCCAGTACTTC.

The chain uses TRBV4-2 and TRBJ1-2, with D hard to call. CDR3 length equals 14 residues. The V and J ends lost 5 bases and 6 bases respectively, with 16 bases between them. CDR1 and CDR2 from the germline V gene are LGHNA and YNFKEQ. The DNA for the CDR3 is TGTGCCAGCAGCTTAGCGTTCTTGGGTGATGGCTACACCTTC. Protein product: CASSLAFLGDGYTF.

CDR3 coding DNA: TGTGCCAGCAGTCCGGGGCAGGGCCCCTACGAGCAGTACTTC. Amino acid sequence: CASSPGQGPYEQYF. This rearrangement joins TRBV27 to TRBJ2-7; D is tentatively TRBD1 or TRBD2 (5 bases each). The length of the CDR3 is 14 residues. V lost 5 bases to trimming and J lost 2 bases, with 13 bases between them. In germline, CDR1 is MNHEY, CDR2 SMNVEV (reference sequence).

This chain connects TRBV29-1 to TRBJ2-7; D may be TRBD2 (6 bases). V dropped 2 bases and J dropped 3 bases, with 17 bases sitting between them. The CDR3 spans 15 residues. The germline V gene has CDR1 SQVTM and CDR2 ANQGSEA. CDR3 protein: CSVELSSELNYEQYF. Written as DNA, the CDR3 is TGCAGCGTTGAACTCTCTAGCGAGCTAAACTACGAGCAGTACTTC.

This rearrangement joins TRBV4-1 to TRBJ2-7, with D tentatively TRBD2 (6 bases). This CDR3 region has 14 residues. CDR1 and CDR2 from the germline V gene are MGHRA and YSYEKL. V lost 0 bases and J 2 bases, leaving 8 bases between the germline ends. CDR3 in amino acids: CASSQEAGPYEQYF. The DNA of the CDR3 is TGCGCCAGCAGCCAAGAAGCGGGCCCCTACGAGCAGTACTTC.

This chain joins TRBV7-8 and TRBJ2-5; TRBD1 matches at 8 bases. TRBJ2-7 matches the DNA end more closely, so the J call is doubtful. This CDR3 is built from 14 residues. Germline V CDR1 and CDR2: SGHVS, FQNEAQ. The CDR3 DNA reads TGTGCCAGCAGCCCACCGGGACAGGACTACGAGCAGTACTTC. It specifies CASSPPGQDYEQYF.

The rearrangement joins TRBV5-1 to TRBJ2-7; D possibly corresponds to TRBD2 (6 bases). Germline lookup yields CDR1 SGHRS and CDR2 YFSETQ. The CDR3 covers 13 residues. V was clipped by 3 bases and J by 1 base, with 8 bases between them. Written as DNA, the CDR3 is TGCGCCAGCAGCTCGGGAGTTTCCTACGAGCAGTACTTC. Amino acids: CASSSGVSYEQYF.